One and the same sample provided the 13 T cell receptor beta chains below, sequenced in a study of OX40 agonist ivuxolimab in advanced cancers. Profiling relied on immunoSEQ multiplex PCR, and the TCRdb table lists in-frame clones only, not all of them. Among 70,000 or so clones, about 82% were seen once, and the ten largest hold under 13%. Sequenced material: CD4+ or CD8+ T cells sorted from blood, taken in a trial of the OX40 agonist ivuxolimab. The receptors originated from an adult with an advanced solid tumor such as melanoma, head and neck, liver or kidney cancer.

This clone showed up just once. This chain joins TRBV6-6 and TRBJ1-5; possible D gene TRBD1, 5 bases. Per germline, CDR1 MNHNY and CDR2 SVGAGI (reference sequence). This CDR3 spans 16 amino acids. V lost 6 bases to trimming and J lost 0 bases, with 15 bases between them. CDR3 nucleotides: TGTGCCAGCAGCCAGATGGAGGGGTATAGCAATCAGCCCCAGCATTTT. Translating it yields CASSQMEGYSNQPQHF.

This CDR3 is CASSLSGTGVEKLFF. The CDR3, as DNA: TGCGCCAGCAGCCTCTCCGGGACAGGGGTTGAAAAACTGTTTTTT. The genes are TRBV4-1 and TRBJ1-4; TRBD1 matches 10 bases. The CDR3 has 15 amino acids. Germline V gene lookup returns CDR1 MGHRA and CDR2 YSYEKL. Germline trimming cut 4 bases from V and 7 bases from J; bases unmatched to any gene: 6.

The V call is TRBV7-8, the J call TRBJ2-5; 15 nucleotides match TRBD2. This CDR3 is built from 17 residues. The V gene's germline CDR1 is SGHVS and CDR2 FQNEAQ. Trimming took 3 bases from V and 4 from J; bases not matched to a gene: 6. The CDR3 region has the DNA TGTGCCAGCAGCTTCGGACTAGCGGGAGGGCCCGGAGAGACCCAGTACTTC. This encodes CASSFGLAGGPGETQYF.

The gene calls are TRBV5-4 and TRBJ2-1; possible D gene TRBD2, 5 bases. V dropped 3 bases and J dropped 1 base, with 11 bases sitting between them. The CDR3 is made up of 15 amino acids. Germline assignment: CDR1 SGHNT and CDR2 YYREEE (reference sequence). CDR3 protein: CASSSLGGSYNEQFF. For the CDR3, the DNA is TGTGCCAGCAGCTCCTTGGGCGGGTCCTACAATGAGCAGTTCTTC.

This CDR3 is CATSRLLLAAPETQYF. The CDR3 nucleotides read TGTGCCACCAGCAGACTCCTACTAGCGGCGCCCGAGACCCAGTACTTC. The chain couples TRBV15 to TRBJ2-5; 8 bases map to TRBD2. With 2 bases clipped from V and 5 bases from J, the junction kept 10 bases outside the gene matches. Germline V CDR1 and CDR2: LNHNV, YYDKDF (reference sequence). This CDR3 is built from 16 residues.

This chain uses TRBV5-4 with TRBJ2-7; D possibly matches TRBD1 or TRBD2 (5 bases each). The CDR3 extends over 14 amino acids. The germline gives CDR1 SGHNT, CDR2 YYREEE (reference sequence). The V and J ends lost 3 bases and 7 bases respectively, with 17 bases between them. CDR3 amino acids: CASSSYGTYREQYF. Written as DNA, the CDR3 is TGTGCCAGCAGCTCGTATGGGACCTATAGGGAGCAGTACTTC.

The chain is built from TRBV4-1 and TRBJ2-1; 7 nucleotides align to TRBD2. Germline CDR1 MGHRA, CDR2 YSYEKL. The CDR3 loop spans 15 amino acids. Trimming removed 0 bases from V and 7 bases from J; junction bases left unmatched: 6. The CDR3 region has the DNA TGCGCCAGCAGCCAAGAGGCGGGAGTTTTGAATGAGCAGTTCTTC. Its translation is CASSQEAGVLNEQFF.

The chain joins TRBV19 to TRBJ2-3; 9 bases are shared with TRBD2. The length of the CDR3 is 17 residues. The germline gives CDR1 LNHDA, CDR2 SQIVND (reference sequence). V shed 5 bases, J shed 5 bases, and the junction held 14 bases outside the gene matches. The chain's CDR3 is CASSPRGAGGIVDTQYF. DNA for the CDR3: TGTGCCAGTAGTCCCCGAGGAGCGGGAGGAATTGTAGATACGCAGTATTTT.

The chain carries TRBV7-9 and TRBJ2-1; 7 nucleotides align to TRBD1. Germline CDR1 SEHNR, CDR2 FQNEAQ (reference sequence). The CDR3 runs to 12 residues. V lost 6 bases to trimming and J lost 5 bases; unmatched junction nucleotides: 1. CDR3 in DNA: TGTGCCAGCAGAGGGACAGACAATGAGCAGTTCTTC. Amino acid sequence: CASRGTDNEQFF.

The V gene is TRBV9, the J gene TRBJ2-2, with 9 bases lining up with TRBD1. Germline lookup yields CDR1 SGDLS and CDR2 YYNGEE. CDR3 length: 14 residues. With 3 bases clipped from V and 6 bases from J, the junction kept 3 bases outside the gene matches. The CDR3: CASSATGGAGELFF. CDR3 DNA: TGTGCCAGCAGCGCGACAGGGGGAGCCGGGGAGCTGTTTTTT.

The chain is built from TRBV4-2 and TRBJ1-2; possibly TRBD1 for D (5 bases). The CDR3 sequence is 14 residues long. Germline CDR1 LGHNA, CDR2 YNFKEQ. The V gene lost 4 bases and the J gene lost 3 bases, with 12 bases spanning the gap. The CDR3 bases are TGTGCCAGCAGCCCCCGGCCGGGGGACTATGGCTACACCTTC. Its translation is CASSPRPGDYGYTF.

The CDR3 region has the DNA TGTGCCAGCAGTTTATCAGGGGCCACTGAAGCTTTCTTT. This codes for CASSLSGATEAFF. V and J are TRBV27 and TRBJ1-1; D perhaps matches TRBD1 (5 bases). CDR1 is MNHEY and CDR2 is SMNVEV in the germline V gene (reference sequence). This CDR3 has 13 amino acids. The ends were cut back, 0 bases at V and 4 bases at J, with 6 bases in the middle.

CDR3: CASSDSGLLADTQYF. CDR3 DNA sequence: TGTGCCAGCAGCGATTCTGGGCTCTTGGCAGATACGCAGTATTTT. This chain links TRBV28 with TRBJ2-3; D is undetermined. The V end was cut by 6 bases, the J end by 4 bases, with 17 bases between. CDR3 length equals 15 residues. Germline V gene lookup returns CDR1 MDHEN and CDR2 SYDVKM.